What follows are 21 T cell receptor beta chains derived from one specimen sequenced in a study of T cell responses to AZD1222 COVID-19 vaccine. The repertoire was sequenced with immunoSEQ multiplex PCR; TCRdb's copy has only in-frame clones and lacks some. This sample has 120,000 or so clones, with 80% to 95% found just once. This material consisted of peripheral blood, taken 28 days after the second AZD1222 dose. All receptors derive from an adult who received the AZD1222 COVID-19 vaccine.

The chain is built from TRBV2 and TRBJ2-7; TRBD1 might be the D (6 bases). Germline values: CDR1 SNHLY, CDR2 FYNNEI. Trimming cost V 7 bases and J 12 bases, with 16 bases left between them. This CDR3 is built from 11 residues. The CDR3 is CASTTTGTGYF. The CDR3 nucleotides are TGTGCCAGCACTACGACAGGTACCGGGTACTTC.

This clone was seen only once. This chain connects TRBV3-1 (or the pseudogene TRBV3-2) to TRBJ2-1; D is unclear. V shed 4 bases and J shed 6 bases, with 7 bases lying between them. The CDR3 length is 12 residues. Looked up from germline, CDR1 is LGHDT and CDR2 is YNNKEL (reference sequence). The chain's CDR3 is CASSPSINEQFF. The DNA for the CDR3 is TGTGCCAGCAGCCCCAGTATCAATGAGCAGTTCTTC.

The chain couples TRBV10-3 to TRBJ1-6, with 7 bases lining up with TRBD1. The CDR3 totals 13 residues. The V segment lost 10 bases and the J segment 6 bases; nucleotides outside the gene matches: 6. CDR1 and CDR2 from the germline V gene are ENHRY and SYGVKD. CDR3 region: CASIQGVNSPLHF. The CDR3, as DNA: TGTGCCAGCATTCAGGGGGTTAATTCACCCCTCCACTTT.

V usage is TRBV6-2 or TRBV6-3 and J usage is TRBJ2-7, with D perhaps being TRBD1 or TRBD2 (5 bases each). V was shortened by 4 bases and J by 0 bases, with 13 bases between the two germline ends. The CDR3 totals 15 residues. Germline CDR1 MNHEY, CDR2 SVGEGT. The CDR3, as DNA: TGTGCCAGCAGTTCCCCGGGACGCAGCTCCTACGAGCAGTACTTC. It is translated as CASSSPGRSSYEQYF.

This chain uses TRBV2 with TRBJ1-5; 10 bases match TRBD1. The germline gives CDR1 SNHLY, CDR2 FYNNEI. This CDR3 region has 16 residues. The junction had 9 bases not matched to a gene; V was cut back by 6 bases and J by 4 bases. The CDR3 sequence: CASSLPGQGRNQPQHF. For the CDR3, the DNA is TGTGCCAGCAGCCTGCCGGGACAGGGGAGGAATCAGCCCCAGCATTTT.

This clone was seen just once. The chain links TRBV10-3 to TRBJ2-3; tentatively, D is TRBD2 (6 bases). The germline V gene has CDR1 ENHRY and CDR2 SYGVKD. V lost 4 bases and J 0 bases, leaving 8 bases between the germline ends. This CDR3 contains 14 residues. CDR3 in amino acids: CAISAGGSTDTQYF. Written as DNA, the CDR3 is TGTGCCATCAGTGCTGGGGGGAGCACAGATACGCAGTATTTT.

The chain links TRBV18 to TRBJ1-5; 8 positions agree with TRBD1. The CDR3 sequence is 14 residues long. V lost 3 bases to trimming and J lost 6 bases; unmatched junction nucleotides: 4. In germline, CDR1 is KGHSH, CDR2 LQKENI. The CDR3 sequence is CASSPGQGSQPQHF. CDR3 DNA sequence: TGTGCCAGCTCACCCGGACAGGGATCTCAGCCCCAGCATTTT.

This chain joins TRBV4-3 and TRBJ1-5; no firm D call. CDR3 length equals 14 residues. Germline V CDR1 and CDR2: LGHNA, YSLEER. With 3 bases removed from V and 9 bases from J, the gap between germline ends came to 15 bases. For the CDR3, the DNA is TGCGCCAGCAGCCACGACACGGGAGGAGGGCCCCAGCATTTT. This translates into CASSHDTGGGPQHF.

The chain carries TRBV25-1 and TRBJ1-1, with D tentatively TRBD1 (5 bases). The germline V gene has CDR1 MGHDK and CDR2 SYGVNS. CDR3 length: 14 amino acids. V was clipped by 2 bases and J by 11 bases, with 18 bases between them. CDR3 sequence reads: CASSEAGASAQAFF. The DNA of the CDR3 is TGTGCCAGCAGTGAAGCCGGGGCGAGCGCCCAGGCTTTCTTT.

The chain is built from TRBV2 and TRBJ2-5, with D perhaps being TRBD1 or TRBD2 (7 bases each). CDR3 length: 15 residues. Trimming shortened V by 5 bases and J by 4 bases, and 17 bases separated the two germline ends. The germline gives CDR1 SNHLY, CDR2 FYNNEI. The CDR3 loop is CASSMAGGGGETQYF. For the CDR3, the DNA is TGTGCCAGCAGTATGGCAGGGGGAGGGGGAGAGACCCAGTACTTC.

The rearrangement links TRBV2 to TRBJ1-2, with TRBD1 identical over 9 bases. This CDR3 contains 17 residues. Germline trimming cut 5 bases from V and 4 bases from J; bases unmatched to any gene: 14. Germline CDR1 is SNHLY and CDR2 is FYNNEI. The CDR3 spells CASSTTSSTGGGYGYTF. The CDR3 nucleotides read TGTGCCAGCAGTACTACATCCTCGACAGGGGGAGGCTATGGCTACACCTTC.

The chain carries TRBV10-3 and TRBJ2-5; 9 nucleotides align to TRBD1. Germline trimming cut 6 bases from V and 7 bases from J; bases unmatched to any gene: 6. Germline CDR1 ENHRY, CDR2 SYGVKD. The CDR3 sequence is 13 residues long. The CDR3 spells CAIRGDRAGTQYF. The CDR3 bases are TGTGCCATCAGGGGGGACAGGGCAGGGACCCAGTACTTC.

The chain is built from TRBV18 and TRBJ1-1; 10 bases are shared with TRBD1. The CDR3 loop spans 16 amino acids. Germline-derived CDR1 and CDR2 are KGHSH and LQKENI. V dropped 0 bases and J dropped 5; count of bases not matched to a gene: 6. CDR3 sequence: CASSPPTGTGVTEAFF. The CDR3 nucleotides read TGTGCCAGCTCACCACCCACCGGGACAGGGGTTACTGAAGCTTTCTTT.

This clone was observed once. The V gene is TRBV10-3, the J gene TRBJ1-1; 9 bases agree with TRBD1. CDR3 length: 15 residues. J was trimmed by 1 base and V by 5 bases; bases with no gene match: 5. Germline loops: CDR1 ENHRY, CDR2 SYGVKD. The CDR3 reads CAISKDRGQNTEAFF. The CDR3, as DNA: TGTGCCATCAGTAAGGACAGGGGACAGAACACTGAAGCTTTCTTT.

This CDR3 reads CASSSGISTGELFF. CDR3 in DNA: TGTGCCAGCAGTTCGGGGATTTCCACCGGGGAGCTGTTTTTT. This sequence joins TRBV6-2 or TRBV6-3 and TRBJ2-2, with D possibly matching TRBD2 (5 bases). Deletions cut 4 bases from V and 4 bases from J, with 10 bases between. Germline V gene lookup returns CDR1 MNHEY and CDR2 SVGEGT. The CDR3 extends over 14 amino acids.

This chain connects TRBV5-5 to TRBJ1-5, with no clear D. The CDR3 contains 12 residues. Trimming cost V 1 base and J 4 bases, with 3 bases left between them. Germline V gives CDR1 SGHKS, CDR2 YYEKEE (reference sequence). This CDR3 reads CASSLLNQPQHF. Here the CDR3 DNA reads TGTGCCAGCAGCTTGTTGAATCAGCCCCAGCATTTT.

The chain is built from TRBV11-3 and TRBJ1-3, with D possibly TRBD1 on 5 matching bases. CDR3 length: 16 amino acids. From germline, CDR1 is SGHNT and CDR2 YENEEA. Between the trimmed V and J ends, which lost 1 base and 0 bases, there was a span of 10 bases. CDR3 sequence: CASSLGSGPSGNTIYF. CDR3 nucleotides: TGTGCCAGCAGCTTAGGATCAGGGCCCTCTGGAAACACCATATATTTT.

V gene TRBV20-1 combines with J gene TRBJ2-7; 9 nucleotides align to TRBD2. In germline, CDR1 is DFQATT, CDR2 SNEGSKA (reference sequence). V was pared by 3 bases and J by 1 base, with 7 bases of the junction left unmatched. This CDR3 region has 15 residues. The CDR3 region has the DNA TGCAGTGCTAGTCCGCCTAGCGGGGAGTCCTACGAGCAGTACTTC. Its translation is CSASPPSGESYEQYF.

The chain couples TRBV2 to TRBJ2-1, with 8 bases that match TRBD1. The CDR3 is 13 amino acids. The germline V gene encodes CDR1 SNHLY and CDR2 FYNNEI. V lost 8 bases, J lost 7 bases, and 7 bases stayed unmatched. CDR3 in DNA: TGTGCCAGCGATCGGACAGGGCTAAATGAGCAGTTCTTC. Translation gives CASDRTGLNEQFF. The full variable domain, completed using reference TRBV2 and TRBJ2-1, is EPEVTQTPSHQVTQMGQEVILRCVPISNHLYFYWYRQILGQKVEFLVSFYNNEISEKSEIFDDQFSVERPDGSNFTLKIRSTKLEDSAMYFCASDRTGLNEQFFGPGTRLTVL.

This chain connects TRBV9 to TRBJ2-1, with unresolved D. Trimming pared 0 bases from V and 5 bases from J, leaving 9 bases between. Germline values: CDR1 SGDLS, CDR2 YYNGEE. CDR3 size: 14 residues. Written as DNA, the CDR3 is TGTGCCAGCAGCGTAGACTGGCGTGACAATGAGCAGTTCTTC. Translating gives CASSVDWRDNEQFF.

This clone appeared once. The genes are TRBV9 and TRBJ2-5; possibly TRBD1 for D (6 bases). V gave up 2 bases and J gave up 5 bases, with 13 bases separating them. This CDR3 contains 14 residues. Germline V gene sequence: CDR1 SGDLS, CDR2 YYNGEE. CDR3 amino acids: CASSVGQGTETQYF. CDR3 DNA: TGTGCCAGCAGCGTCGGGCAGGGGACCGAGACCCAGTACTTC.